This T cell receptor beta chain was sequenced in a study of molecular identifiers for immune sequencing clone quantification. Looking at the study overall: Four of five splits of RNA from 20,000 or 100,000 naive CD8 cells were sequenced in replicates. Study results and limitations: Barcode sharing among identical TCR molecules could make large clones appear smaller.

TCRdb re-derived calls from the PCR reads in MiXCR, one entry per CDR3 protein. The data contain around 480,000 distinct CDR3 sequences, around 25% of them singletons. The CDR3 covers 15 residues. Per the germline V gene, CDR1 is LGHNA and CDR2 is YSLEER. V dropped 1 base and J dropped 0 bases, with 10 bases sitting between them. This clonotype appeared many times. What it recognizes is unknown. J is TRBJ2-7 and V is TRBV4-3; tentative D call: TRBD1 (5 bases). Material for sequencing was naive CD8+ T cells from blood, with Jurkat cell RNA spiked in. Noted subset: FACS-sorted CD8+CD4-CCR7+CD45RA+ naive T cells. The receptor was derived from a human donor in good health. Some libraries in this study had Jurkat cell RNA spiked in. The CDR3 DNA sequence: TGCGCCAGCAGCCAAGGACAGTCCAGCTCCTACGAGCAGTACTTC. The encoded protein is CASSQGQSSSYEQYF.